These 16 T cell receptor beta chains came from one sample sequenced in a study of Graves' ophthalmopathy and Graves' hyperthyroidism. RNA transcripts were the template, and TCR beta CDR3 regions were amplified from them. First-round RT-PCR with HTBI primers preceded a second-round multiplex PCR. TCRdb itself ran the multiplex PCR reads through MiXCR, one entry per CDR3 protein. The data hold 200,000 to 300,000 distinct CDR3 sequences, with roughly 50% observed a single time. The sequenced sample was peripheral blood. The receptor source for this set is an adult man with Graves' ophthalmopathy.

The chain employs TRBV20-1 and TRBJ2-2; 8 bases map to TRBD2. Germline V gene data show CDR1 as DFQATT and CDR2 as SNEGSKA (reference sequence). The V and J ends lost 3 bases and 3 bases, in that order; junction bases with no gene match: 9. There are 16 residues in the CDR3. CDR3: CSASPPSGRHTGELFF. For the CDR3, the DNA is TGCAGTGCTAGCCCTCCCAGCGGGAGACACACCGGGGAGCTGTTTTTT.

In this sample, this clonotype turned up a few times. A much bigger clone sits one base away, suggesting this may be a read error. The chain recombines TRBV15 with TRBJ2-7; 7 bases are shared with TRBD1. There are 16 residues in the CDR3. Trimming cost V 0 bases and J 7 bases; bases outside gene matches: 12. The germline V gene encodes CDR1 LNHNV and CDR2 YYDKDF (reference sequence). CDR3 DNA: TGTGCCACCAGCAGAGATAGGGCACAGGGGCGGTTGGAGCAGTACTTC. It yields the protein CATSRDRAQGRLEQYF. The full variable domain, completed using reference TRBV15 and TRBJ2-7, is DAMVIQNPRYQVTQFGKPVTLSCSQTLNHNVMYWYQQKSSQAPKLLFHYYDKDFNNEADTPDNFQSRRPNTSFCFLDIRSPGLGDTAMYLCATSRDRAQGRLEQYFGPGTRLTVT.

The genes are TRBV9 and TRBJ1-5; D not certain. The germline V and J ends were trimmed by 4 bases and 4 bases, with 12 bases remaining between them. This CDR3 region has 14 residues. Germline-derived CDR1 and CDR2 are SGDLS and YYNGEE. The CDR3 region is CASSQRGENQPQHF. In DNA, the CDR3 is TGTGCCAGCAGCCAGCGGGGAGAGAATCAGCCCCAGCATTTT.

This chain joins TRBV6-6 and TRBJ2-7; D gene unclear. V was shortened by 5 bases and J by 6 bases, with 14 bases between the two germline ends. From germline, CDR1 is MNHNY and CDR2 SVGAGI (reference sequence). The CDR3 spans 13 residues. CDR3 amino acids: CASSPNPRPEQYF. CDR3 bases: TGTGCCAGCAGTCCCAACCCGCGACCCGAGCAGTACTTC.

The V and J genes are TRBV7-2 and TRBJ1-2, with 10 bases that match TRBD1. V shed 5 bases, J shed 2 bases, and the junction held 5 bases outside the gene matches. Germline CDR1 SGHTA, CDR2 FQGNSA. CDR3 length equals 15 residues. CDR3 DNA: TGTGCCAGCAGCCCCGGGACAGGGGAAAACTATGGCTACACCTTC. This translates into CASSPGTGENYGYTF.

This clonotype has only a few counts. The chain combines TRBV7-9 with TRBJ2-5; TRBD1 or TRBD2 may be the D gene (5 bases each). The CDR3 consists of 15 residues. In germline, CDR1 is SEHNR, CDR2 FQNEAQ (reference sequence). The V gene lost 5 bases and the J gene lost 1 base, with 14 bases spanning the gap. CDR3 in amino acids: CASSSRDRVQETQYF. CDR3 in DNA: TGTGCCAGCAGCAGCCGGGACCGCGTCCAAGAGACCCAGTACTTC.

About this clonotype itself: Compared with germline, one end of the junction differs, possibly owing to a read error. The chain has TRBV10-3 and TRBJ1-1, with D possibly TRBD1 on 5 matching bases. Germline V gene data show CDR1 as ENHRY and CDR2 as SYGVKD. The CDR3 consists of 15 residues. The CDR3 loop is CAISELGAANTEASF. CDR3 coding DNA: TGTGCCATCAGTGAGTTAGGGGCAGCGAACACTGAAGCTTCCTTT.

With respect to this clonotype: Lacking the conserved final phenylalanine or tryptophan, this CDR3 likely reflects a read error. The chain has TRBV2 and TRBJ2-5, with D perhaps matching TRBD2 (6 bases). V lost 5 bases to trimming and J lost 4 bases, with 17 bases between them. This CDR3 region has 15 residues. Germline V gene lookup returns CDR1 SNHLY and CDR2 FYNNEI. CDR3 residues: CASSFRDLRRETQYL. The CDR3 coding sequence is TGTGCCAGCAGTTTTAGGGACTTGAGACGAGAGACCCAGTACCTC.

The chain joins TRBV12-3 or TRBV12-4 to TRBJ2-7, with TRBD2 matching 8 bases. This CDR3 is 15 amino acids long. The CDR3 DNA reads TGTGCTAGTGGTTTGCGAAGCGGGGGATCCTACGAGCAGTACTTC. Translated, it gives CASGLRSGGSYEQYF.

J is TRBJ1-1 and V is TRBV11-2; D gene ambiguous. The ends were cut back, 5 bases at V and 6 bases at J, with 13 bases in the middle. This CDR3 region has 13 residues. Germline lookup yields CDR1 SGHAT and CDR2 FQNNGV. The CDR3 loop is CASSIHPSAEAFF. The CDR3 DNA is TGTGCCAGCAGCATCCACCCATCGGCTGAAGCTTTCTTT.

This clonotype appeared a few times. This chain uses TRBV20-1 with TRBJ1-1; D remains unclear. The CDR3 extends over 12 amino acids. Looked up from germline, CDR1 is DFQATT and CDR2 is SNEGSKA (reference sequence). V gave up 6 bases and J gave up 2 bases, with 10 bases separating them. This CDR3 is CSAERQNTEAFF. In nucleotides, the CDR3 is TGCAGTGCGGAGCGACAAAACACTGAAGCTTTCTTT.

On this clonotype itself: This may come from a read error, since a much larger clone is one base off. The CDR3 region is CASSGNRRGFSYERYF. DNA of the CDR3: TGTGCCAGCAGTGGGAACAGGAGAGGGTTCTCCTACGAGCGGTACTTC. The J gene is TRBJ2-7, the V gene TRBV25-1; the D gene could be TRBD1 or TRBD2 (5 bases each). CDR3 size: 16 residues. Germline loops: CDR1 MGHDK, CDR2 SYGVNS.

This clonotype was seen at least ten times. The chain couples TRBV24-1 to TRBJ1-5, with 10 positions matching TRBD1. V lost 5 bases to trimming and J lost 7 bases; unmatched junction nucleotides: 4. Germline CDR1 KGHDR, CDR2 SFDVKD. The CDR3 has 14 amino acids. CDR3 loop: CATSAGQGWQPQHF. The CDR3, as DNA: TGTGCCACCAGTGCGGGACAGGGGTGGCAGCCCCAGCATTTT.

This clonotype was picked up a small number of times. The CDR3 is CSARGTQYF. CDR3 DNA sequence: TGCAGTGCTAGAGGGACCCAGTACTTC. The V gene is TRBV20-1, the J gene TRBJ2-5; D call uncertain. The CDR3 spans 9 residues. V was clipped by 1 base and J by 7 bases, with 1 base between them. CDR1 is DFQATT, CDR2 SNEGSKA, per germline (reference sequence).

This clonotype has just a few counts. This rearrangement joins TRBV2 to TRBJ1-5, with a weak D call TRBD1 (6 bases). Germline V CDR1 and CDR2: SNHLY, FYNNEI. V was clipped by 8 bases and J by 4 bases, with 12 bases between them. The CDR3 runs 13 residues. CDR3 residues: CASERDINQPQHF. As DNA, the CDR3 is TGTGCCAGCGAACGGGACATAAATCAGCCCCAGCATTTT.

A few counts support this clonotype. This CDR3 reads CSAERGRSQPQHF. CDR3 nucleotide sequence: TGCAGTGCCGAGAGGGGGAGGAGTCAGCCCCAGCATTTT. V and J are TRBV20-1 and TRBJ1-5, with a tentative D call TRBD1 (6 bases). Deletions cut 6 bases from V and 6 bases from J, with 15 bases between. CDR1 is DFQATT, CDR2 SNEGSKA, per germline (reference sequence). This CDR3 contains 13 residues.